A selection of T cell receptor beta chains follows, all from one sample in a study of T cell repertoires in ileal Crohn's disease. Produced via immunoSEQ multiplex PCR; TCRdb's table is partial and in-frame only. The sample consists of roughly 31,000 clones, about four fifths of them appearing once. Material for sequencing was ileal tissue. The receptors stem from an adult with Crohn's disease. Each CDR3 is given with its conserved first and last residue. Fields, in order: D gene, J gene, V gene, clone size, CDR3 DNA, CDR3 protein. A D gene is named only where the DNA matches it firmly. Only some rows state a clone size, as once, few, many or a class for expanded clones.

d_gene: TRBD2
j_gene: TRBJ2-1
v_gene: TRBV7-2
abundance: few
CDR3nt: TGTGCCAGCAGCTTAGTCGGGACTAGCGGGTACAATGAGCAGTTCTTC
CDR3aa: CASSLVGTSGYNEQFF

d_gene: .
j_gene: TRBJ2-5
v_gene: TRBV29-1
abundance: .
CDR3nt: TGCAGCGTTCCCGGAGGGGGGGGCCCAGAGACCCAGTACTTC
CDR3aa: CSVPGGGGPETQYF

d_gene: .
j_gene: TRBJ2-5
v_gene: TRBV6-5
abundance: .
CDR3nt: TGTGCCACCTGGGTCCCGGGGAGTAAAGAGACCCAGTACTTC
CDR3aa: CATWVPGSKETQYF

d_gene: TRBD2
j_gene: TRBJ2-3
v_gene: TRBV7-2
abundance: .
CDR3nt: TGTGCCAGCAGCTTAAGTCGAAGCGGGAGTTTTTCAGATACGCAGTATTTT
CDR3aa: CASSLSRSGSFSDTQYF

d_gene: .
j_gene: TRBJ2-2
v_gene: TRBV11-1
abundance: .
CDR3nt: TGTGCCAGCACCCTGGACAGCGGAGGCACCGGGGAGCTGTTTTTT
CDR3aa: CASTLDSGGTGELFF

d_gene: .
j_gene: TRBJ2-1
v_gene: TRBV7-2
abundance: .
CDR3nt: TGTGCCAGCAGCTTAGAGGCGACAGACAACTTCAATGAGCAGTTCTTC
CDR3aa: CASSLEATDNFNEQFF

d_gene: TRBD1
j_gene: TRBJ2-1
v_gene: TRBV15
abundance: .
CDR3nt: TGTGCCACCAGCAGTGGGACAGGGAATCTGGATGAGCAGTTCTTC
CDR3aa: CATSSGTGNLDEQFF

d_gene: .
j_gene: TRBJ2-1
v_gene: TRBV7-8
abundance: .
CDR3nt: TGTGCCAGCAGCCGACCGCAGGGGAGAGCCACCAATGAGCAGTTCTTC
CDR3aa: CASSRPQGRATNEQFF

d_gene: .
j_gene: TRBJ2-1
v_gene: TRBV29-1
abundance: once
CDR3nt: TGCAGCGTGCGGCAGGGGTCCAATGAGCAGTTCTTC
CDR3aa: CSVRQGSNEQFF

d_gene: TRBD2
j_gene: TRBJ2-5
v_gene: TRBV7-6
abundance: .
CDR3nt: TGTGCCAGCACCGAGACCGGGACTAGCCAAGAGACCCAGTACTTC
CDR3aa: CASTETGTSQETQYF

d_gene: .
j_gene: TRBJ2-2
v_gene: TRBV7-3
abundance: .
CDR3nt: TGTGCCAGCAGTTTAACGACAGGAGGCACCGGGGAGCTGTTTTTT
CDR3aa: CASSLTTGGTGELFF

d_gene: TRBD1
j_gene: TRBJ1-4
v_gene: TRBV5-3
abundance: .
CDR3nt: TGTGCTCATTTGGGCCCGGGACAGATTAATGAAAAACTGTTTTTT
CDR3aa: CAHLGPGQINEKLFF

d_gene: .
j_gene: TRBJ1-5
v_gene: TRBV6-1
abundance: .
CDR3nt: TGTGCCAGCAAGGAGGTCAATCAGCCCCAGCATTTT
CDR3aa: CASKEVNQPQHF

d_gene: .
j_gene: TRBJ2-7
v_gene: TRBV2
abundance: once
CDR3nt: TGTGCCAGCGACACAGGGTTCTACGAGCAGTACTTC
CDR3aa: CASDTGFYEQYF

d_gene: .
j_gene: TRBJ1-2
v_gene: TRBV5-5
abundance: .
CDR3nt: TGTGCCAGCAGCCTGAACCGGGACATGGCGCTCTATGGCTACACCTTC
CDR3aa: CASSLNRDMALYGYTF

d_gene: .
j_gene: TRBJ1-1
v_gene: TRBV11-2
abundance: few
CDR3nt: TGTGCCAGCAGCAGAGATGCGGCGACTGAAGCTTTCTTT
CDR3aa: CASSRDAATEAFF

d_gene: .
j_gene: TRBJ1-2
v_gene: TRBV4-2
abundance: once
CDR3nt: TGTGCCAGCAGCCAAGGGACATATGGCTACACCTTC
CDR3aa: CASSQGTYGYTF

d_gene: .
j_gene: TRBJ2-7
v_gene: TRBV19
abundance: .
CDR3nt: TGTGCCAGCAGGAATCAGGGGATCAGGGGCGAGCAGTACTTC
CDR3aa: CASRNQGIRGEQYF

d_gene: .
j_gene: TRBJ2-7
v_gene: TRBV30
abundance: .
CDR3nt: TGTGCCTGGTCCTGGGGGGACGAGCAGTACTTC
CDR3aa: CAWSWGDEQYF

d_gene: .
j_gene: TRBJ2-1
v_gene: TRBV25-1
abundance: .
CDR3nt: TGTGCCAGCAGTGAATCAGGCGGGGAACCCTACAATGAGCAGTTCTTC
CDR3aa: CASSESGGEPYNEQFF

d_gene: TRBD1
j_gene: TRBJ1-3
v_gene: TRBV7-8
abundance: .
CDR3nt: TGTGCCAGCAGCGAACCACAGGGGTATCGAAACACCATATATTTT
CDR3aa: CASSEPQGYRNTIYF

d_gene: .
j_gene: TRBJ2-1
v_gene: TRBV9
abundance: .
CDR3nt: TGTGCCAGCAGCGCTCGGCAGGGGCCCAATGAGCAGTTCTTC
CDR3aa: CASSARQGPNEQFF

d_gene: .
j_gene: TRBJ1-2
v_gene: TRBV5-4
abundance: once
CDR3nt: TGTGCCAGCAAGCGGCAGGAGAGGGTGAGTGGGGGCTACACCTTC
CDR3aa: CASKRQERVSGGYTF